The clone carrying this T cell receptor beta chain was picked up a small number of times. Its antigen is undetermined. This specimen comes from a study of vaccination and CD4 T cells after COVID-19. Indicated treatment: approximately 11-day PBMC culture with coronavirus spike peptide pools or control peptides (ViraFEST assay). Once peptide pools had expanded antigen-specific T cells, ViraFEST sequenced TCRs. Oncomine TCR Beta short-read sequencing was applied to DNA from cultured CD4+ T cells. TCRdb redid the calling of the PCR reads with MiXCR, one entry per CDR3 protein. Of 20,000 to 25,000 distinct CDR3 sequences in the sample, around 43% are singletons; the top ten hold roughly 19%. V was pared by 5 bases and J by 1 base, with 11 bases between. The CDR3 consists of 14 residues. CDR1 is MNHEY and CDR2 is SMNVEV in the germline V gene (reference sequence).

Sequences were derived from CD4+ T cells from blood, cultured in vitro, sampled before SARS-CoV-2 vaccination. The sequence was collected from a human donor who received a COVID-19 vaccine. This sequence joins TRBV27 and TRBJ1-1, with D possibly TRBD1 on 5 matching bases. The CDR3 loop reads CASSPPTGNTEAFF. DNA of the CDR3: TGTGCCAGCAGTCCCCCCACAGGGAACACTGAAGCTTTCTTT.